This T cell receptor (beta chain) is drawn from a study of shared clonotypes between healthy human individuals (dated by TCRdb to about 2020). Study-wide context: The cohort included a few men and a couple of women between 18 and 49 years of age. Blood TCR repertoires of about five healthy adults were deeply sequenced to estimate repertoire size and the extent of clonotype sharing between individuals. Per donor, three plates each were used for CD4 naive and CD4 memory, two for CD8 naive, and one for CD8 memory. Different laboratories and diverse techniques were used to prepare libraries and sequence TCR repertoires, to increase sequencing depth and limit assay-specific biases. Per donor, leukapheresis produced somewhere between about 0.9 and 9.5 billion PBMCs. Beyond this particular receptor, the publication reports: Because the study included only a small number of donors, the genetic and exposure-history diversity represented was limited. Sampling was restricted to blood, and TCR repertoires in tissues likely differ from the TCR repertoires found in blood. Even with the large sequencing depth, rarefaction of the sorted-subset datasets indicated that sequencing was incomplete. Higher generation probabilities were observed for clonotypes shared by all four sorted-subset donors than for non-shared clonotypes. Sharing across a few donors was observed for 4.5% to 6.5% of naive CD4, 3% to 4% of naive CD8, 2% to 2.5% of memory CD4, and about 0.4% of memory CD8 clonotypes. Naive subsets generally had larger estimated clonotype richness than memory subsets. Based on pairwise subsampling, the degree of clonotype sharing among donors was expected to be affected by sequencing depth.

CDR1 and CDR2 were assigned from the germline V gene as MNHNS and SASEGT. V is cut by 6 bases and J by 8 bases, and the space between the germline ends is 10 bases. The CDR3 starts with the cysteine, ends with the phenylalanine, and has 12 residues. CDR3 DNA is the only sequence kept; it has 36 bases, read in frame from the first base. Using the deep immunoSEQ assay, TCR CDR3 regions were amplified from genomic DNA by multiplex PCR. Extracted genomic DNA from each cell subset was distributed evenly across all wells of several immunoSEQ 96-well plates, and each plate was treated as a replicate. For sorted subsets, approximately 210 ng genomic DNA, equal to some 28,000 T cell genomes, was loaded into each replicate PCR. Purified libraries were quantified with a Qubit 3.0 fluorometer, sized on a Bioanalyzer 2100, and re-quantified with the KAPA Library Quantification kit. Every immunoSEQ 96-well plate was sequenced on a separate single-read 150-cycle Illumina NextSeq 550 flow cell. In the paper's pipeline: Because the immunoSEQ output included only junctional sequences and no quality scores, the filtering could not be the same as the filtering used for full-length reads. Sequences were annotated with PyIR, a Python wrapper for IgBLAST v1.9, using IMGT germline references to assign V/J genes and CDR3. Reads were filtered out if the reads had weak V/J assignments (E-value above 1e-6), no CDR3, stop codons, out-of-frame junctions, or ambiguous translated residues. V3J clonotypes were defined as sequences sharing an identical inferred V gene, J gene, and CDR3 amino acid sequence. The percentage overlap between two repertoires was calculated by dividing the number of shared unique clonotypes by the size of the smaller repertoire. Three approaches were used to assess repertoire richness: RTK rarefaction, the Chao1 estimator, and Recon v2.1 estimates of unobserved clonotypes. For all TCRbeta clonotypes obtained by the gDNA method from several donors, generation probabilities were computed with OLGA. The source is immuneACCESS, and TCRdb retained only in-frame sequences with V and J called. Part of the clones is not carried over; for the studies checked, unresolved V genes explain less than half of this, and the remainder is unexplained. V and J calls and clone size are those listed in that table; D and trimming were worked out from the DNA. The sample table contains 180,000 or so clones; only one count was recorded for over 80% of them. Jointly, the top ten make up about 0.067% of the sample.

The donors were healthy, HIV-negative adults with no recently reported acute infections or vaccinations. All donors were Caucasian adults living in Nashville, Tennessee, USA. Magnetic negative selection was used to enrich CD4+ T cells, after which naive cells were positively selected on CD45RA and the negative fraction became the memory subset. Blood was obtained by leukapheresis, after which PBMCs were separated by Ficoll-Histopaque density gradient centrifugation and cryopreserved in liquid nitrogen vapor phase. Analytical flow cytometry was used to check the purity and quantity of every magnetically sorted T cell population. Genomic DNA was isolated from each sorted fraction and quantified by UV absorbance on a Nanodrop 2000c. On this clone itself: The antigen this receptor binds is unknown. No much larger clone is present one base from it, and per-base qualities are unavailable.

The sequence is built from TRBV6-1 and TRBJ2-2; no D segment can be confidently identified. Source material: naive CD4+ T cells sorted from blood. The cell subset or site label for this specimen denotes: CD45RA+ positively selected. This sequence originates from a woman aged 25-40 years in good health. The CDR3 region: CASRAEGGELFF. The nucleotides are TGTGCCAGCAGGGCCGAAGGGGGGGAGCTGTTTTTT.